What follows are 17 T cell receptor beta chains derived from one specimen sequenced in a study of cytomegalovirus exposure and HLA in healthy donors. The study ran its PCR with 60 Vbeta and 13 Jbeta primers. TCRdb's table, derived via immunoSEQ multiplex PCR, lists solely in-frame clones and lacks some. The sample yields around 300,000 clones, 84% seen once. The sequenced sample was PBMCs. The source is a woman in her thirties or forties in good health and CMV-seropositive.

The chain joins TRBV5-1 to TRBJ2-7; 10 bases align to TRBD2. The germline gives CDR1 SGHRS, CDR2 YFSETQ. Trimming at V came to 4 bases and at J to 2 bases, leaving 9 bases not matched to a gene. The CDR3 runs to 16 residues. The DNA of the CDR3 is TGCGCCAGCAGCCGGGGGAGCGGGAGGGAAACCTACGAGCAGTACTTC. The encoded protein is CASSRGSGRETYEQYF.

This clone was counted only a few times. The sample carries other DNA sequences with the same CDR3. The chain couples TRBV18 to TRBJ2-5, with TRBD2 identical over 7 bases. V trimming: 3 bases; J trimming: 1 base; junction bases outside the gene matches: 2. The CDR3 has 14 residues. CDR1 is KGHSH and CDR2 is LQKENI in the germline V gene. In DNA form, the CDR3 reads TGTGCCAGCTCACCCAGCGGGGCCCAAGAGACCCAGTACTTC. Encoded protein: CASSPSGAQETQYF.

The chain employs TRBV6-1 and TRBJ1-3; D is unresolved. Germline lookup yields CDR1 MNHNS and CDR2 SASEGT. The CDR3 is 13 residues long. The V and J ends lost 0 bases and 4 bases respectively, with 4 bases between them. CDR3 DNA: TGTGCCAGCAGTGAAGCCGAGGGAAACACCATATATTTT. Encoded protein: CASSEAEGNTIYF.

The rearrangement uses TRBV30 and TRBJ1-2; maybe TRBD1 (5 bases). Trimming took off 0 bases at V and 4 bases at J, with 12 bases between the two ends. Germline V gene data show CDR1 as GTSNPN and CDR2 as SVGIG (reference sequence). The CDR3 spans 14 residues. The CDR3 spells CAWSVAGWTYGYTF. Here the CDR3 DNA reads TGTGCCTGGAGTGTAGCAGGGTGGACCTATGGCTACACCTTC.

The rearrangement joins TRBV28 to TRBJ1-3; D ambiguous. CDR3 length: 13 amino acids. Germline assignment: CDR1 MDHEN and CDR2 SYDVKM. The germline V and J ends were trimmed by 4 bases and 3 bases, with 7 bases remaining between them. CDR3 sequence reads: CASSSRLGNTIYF. DNA for the CDR3: TGTGCCAGCAGTTCCAGACTTGGAAACACCATATATTTT.

The V and J genes are TRBV7-8 and TRBJ2-5; 10 positions match TRBD2. In germline, CDR1 is SGHVS, CDR2 FQNEAQ. This CDR3 is built from 17 residues. V shed 6 bases, J shed 5 bases, and the junction held 15 bases outside the gene matches. The CDR3 nucleotides read TGTGCCAGCAGGCCCGGCCGGGCTAGCGGGAGTGTCGAGACCCAGTACTTC. Protein: CASRPGRASGSVETQYF.

The rearrangement joins TRBV5-1 to TRBJ2-6, with D possibly TRBD2 on 5 matching bases. Trimming took 4 bases from V and 2 from J, leaving 16 bases between them. The CDR3 has 17 amino acids. Germline loops: CDR1 SGHRS, CDR2 YFSETQ. CDR3 bases: TGCGCCAGCAGCCCCCTAATCGCGGGTACTGGGGCCAACGTCCTGACTTTC. It translates to CASSPLIAGTGANVLTF.

This chain joins TRBV19 and TRBJ1-5; D is unclear. This CDR3 has 16 residues. V dropped 0 bases and J dropped 0 bases, with 9 bases sitting between them. Germline V CDR1 and CDR2: LNHDA, SQIVND (reference sequence). CDR3 sequence reads: CASSIDSGNSNQPQHF. In DNA, the CDR3 is TGTGCCAGTAGTATAGATTCGGGGAATAGCAATCAGCCCCAGCATTTT.

V gene TRBV30 combines with J gene TRBJ1-1; 10 bases align to TRBD1. CDR3 length: 15 amino acids. V shed 4 bases and J 1 base; nucleotides not matched to a gene: 6. Germline CDR1 and CDR2: GTSNPN and SVGIG (reference sequence). DNA for the CDR3: TGTGCCTGGATACCGGACAGGGGGGGGAACACTGAAGCTTTCTTT. This gives the protein CAWIPDRGGNTEAFF.

With respect to this clone: Additional DNA sequences in this sample encode the identical CDR3. V is TRBV5-1 and J is TRBJ2-7; D may be TRBD1 (6 bases). Germline V lookup: CDR1 SGHRS, CDR2 YFSETQ. The CDR3 totals 14 residues. V lost 0 bases and J 3 bases, leaving 10 bases between the germline ends. CDR3 bases: TGCGCCAGCAGCTTGGCGGGGACAAGCTACGAGCAGTACTTC. Its protein product is CASSLAGTSYEQYF.

The V call is TRBV11-2, the J call TRBJ1-4; 7 bases match TRBD1. CDR1 and CDR2 (germline): SGHAT, FQNNGV. With 0 bases clipped from V and 8 bases from J, the junction kept 3 bases outside the gene matches. This CDR3 is built from 14 residues. CDR3 coding DNA: TGTGCCAGCAGCTTAGAAGGGGGCAGGGAAAAACTGTTTTTT. This sequence encodes CASSLEGGREKLFF.

The chain couples TRBV21-1 to TRBJ2-7; the table gives TRBD2 as D, unverified against the DNA. TRBV21-1 is flagged as a pseudogene. The CDR3 runs 14 residues. CDR3 sequence reads: CASSKSEMAYEQYF. The DNA for the CDR3 is TGTGCCAGCAGCAAGAGTGAGATGGCCTACGAGCAGTACTTC.

The chain has TRBV30 and TRBJ1-5, with D maybe TRBD1 (5 bases). V lost 0 bases, J lost 7 bases, and 10 bases lay in between. The CDR3 spans 13 residues. Per germline, CDR1 GTSNPN and CDR2 SVGIG (reference sequence). The CDR3 coding sequence is TGTGCCTGGAGTGTACGGGGGGTGCAGCCCCAGCATTTT. Translating gives CAWSVRGVQPQHF.

The chain recombines TRBV7-9 with TRBJ2-1, with TRBD1 matching 9 bases. V lost 5 bases to trimming and J lost 12 bases; unmatched junction nucleotides: 14. Looked up from germline, CDR1 is SEHNR and CDR2 is FQNEAQ (reference sequence). This CDR3 region has 15 residues. CDR3 DNA: TGTGCCAGCAGCCCCGGGACAGGGTCTATTGGTGGGCAGTTCTTC. Its protein product is CASSPGTGSIGGQFF.

The table lists this clone with a count of one. The chain has TRBV27 and TRBJ1-1; D is ambiguous. Germline lookup yields CDR1 MNHEY and CDR2 SMNVEV (reference sequence). The V end was cut by 5 bases, the J end by 3 bases, with 10 bases between. The CDR3 extends over 13 amino acids. The CDR3 region is CASSAYRYTEAFF. The CDR3 DNA reads as TGTGCCAGCAGTGCTTACAGATACACTGAAGCTTTCTTT.

This rearrangement joins TRBV6-1 to TRBJ2-7; no definite D call. This CDR3 has 12 amino acids. Germline V gene sequence: CDR1 MNHNS, CDR2 SASEGT. CDR3 protein: CPRFRPSYEQYF. In DNA, the CDR3 is TGTCCCCGGTTCAGGCCATCCTACGAGCAGTACTTC.

The genes are TRBV6-6 and TRBJ2-2; D uncertain. V lost 0 bases and J lost 7, with 6 bases in between. CDR3 length equals 13 residues. Germline V gene lookup returns CDR1 MNHNY and CDR2 SVGAGI (reference sequence). The CDR3 region is CASSYSRGGELFF. In DNA form, the CDR3 reads TGTGCCAGCAGTTACTCGAGAGGCGGGGAGCTGTTTTTT.